The 28 T cell receptor beta chains given below trace back to one sample, sequenced in a study of blood T cell repertoires in COVID-19. The repertoire was sequenced with immunoSEQ multiplex PCR; TCRdb's copy has only in-frame clones and lacks some. This table holds more than 90,000 clones, about 88% found once. Sequencing input: peripheral blood. These receptors all stem from a man aged 40-49 years with acute or convalescent COVID-19.

The chain employs TRBV10-1 and TRBJ2-3; possibly TRBD2 for D (6 bases). The V and J ends lost 1 base and 7 bases respectively, with 15 bases between them. CDR3 length equals 15 residues. The germline V gene encodes CDR1 WNHNN and CDR2 SYGVQD (reference sequence). The CDR3 region has the DNA TGCGCCAGCAGTGAGTTCGGGACTTACCTTAATACGCAGTATTTT. Translated: CASSEFGTYLNTQYF.

The chain employs TRBV11-2 and TRBJ2-5; no firm D call. The CDR3 loop spans 14 amino acids. The V gene's germline CDR1 is SGHAT and CDR2 FQNNGV. Trimming shortened V by 0 bases and J by 2 bases, and 7 bases separated the two germline ends. The CDR3 DNA reads as TGTGCCAGCAGCTTAGAGTCACTTCAAGAGACCCAGTACTTC. This encodes CASSLESLQETQYF.

The chain has TRBV6-4 and TRBJ1-2, with D unresolved. The CDR3 is made up of 17 amino acids. Germline lookup yields CDR1 MRHNA and CDR2 SNTAGT. The ends were cut back, 1 base at V and 0 bases at J, with 15 bases in the middle. CDR3: CASSDCPTGNSNYGYTF. CDR3 DNA: TGTGCCAGCAGTGACTGCCCGACGGGAAACTCTAACTATGGCTACACCTTC.

The chain employs TRBV19 and TRBJ1-5; the D is unclear. V dropped 5 bases and J dropped 4 bases, with 6 bases sitting between them. There are 12 residues in the CDR3. Germline CDR1 is LNHDA and CDR2 is SQIVND (reference sequence). CDR3 sequence reads: CASSLQNQPQHF. CDR3 in DNA: TGTGCCAGTAGTCTACAGAATCAGCCCCAGCATTTT.

In this sample, this clone turned up a few times. V and J are TRBV7-9 and TRBJ2-2, with a weak D call TRBD2 (5 bases). This CDR3 has 12 amino acids. Germline V CDR1 and CDR2: SEHNR, FQNEAQ (reference sequence). This CDR3 is CGLAWNTGELFF. The CDR3 coding sequence is TGTGGGCTAGCCTGGAACACCGGGGAGCTGTTTTTT.

V is TRBV3-1 (or the pseudogene TRBV3-2) and J is TRBJ1-6, with D possibly being TRBD1 (5 bases). From germline, CDR1 is LGHDT and CDR2 YNNKEL (reference sequence). Trimming pared 0 bases from V and 6 bases from J, leaving 9 bases between. The length of the CDR3 is 15 residues. The CDR3 DNA reads as TGTGCCAGCAGCCAAGAGGCGGGGACTAATTCACCCCTCCACTTT. Translated: CASSQEAGTNSPLHF.

The CDR3 DNA is TGTGCCAGCAGTTACCCCACCGGGACAGGGGTTCGATCACCCCTCCACTTT. This gives the protein CASSYPTGTGVRSPLHF. The chain uses TRBV6-2 or TRBV6-3 and TRBJ1-6; 10 bases agree with TRBD1. Losses at the gene ends were 2 bases for V and 10 bases for J; bases not matched to a gene: 11. This CDR3 region has 17 residues. Per germline, CDR1 MNHEY and CDR2 SVGEGT.

The V and J genes are TRBV28 and TRBJ2-7; D may be TRBD2 (7 bases). The V and J ends lost 6 bases and 3 bases respectively, with 15 bases between them. The CDR3 length is 14 residues. Germline loops: CDR1 MDHEN, CDR2 SYDVKM. The CDR3 DNA sequence: TGTGCCAGCAGCCCCCTAGGGGGGGACTACGAGCAGTACTTC. It yields the protein CASSPLGGDYEQYF.

The chain employs TRBV9 and TRBJ2-2; 9 bases match TRBD1. The germline gives CDR1 SGDLS, CDR2 YYNGEE. The CDR3 extends over 15 amino acids. J lost 4 bases, V lost 4 bases, and 5 bases had no gene match. Here the CDR3 reads CASSTRTGVTGELFF. The CDR3 bases are TGTGCCAGCAGCACCCGGACAGGGGTCACCGGGGAGCTGTTTTTT.

The rearrangement joins TRBV7-2 to TRBJ1-5; 7 nucleotides match TRBD1. This CDR3 spans 14 amino acids. The ends lost 5 bases at V and 5 bases at J; junction bases unmatched: 6. In germline, CDR1 is SGHTA, CDR2 FQGNSA. The CDR3 sequence is CASSPEGAYQPQHF. In DNA, the CDR3 is TGTGCCAGCAGCCCGGAGGGGGCCTATCAGCCCCAGCATTTT. The variable domain in full, completed from reference TRBV7-2 and TRBJ1-5, reads GAGVSQSPSNKVTEKGKDVELRCDPISGHTALYWYRQSLGQGLEFLIYFQGNSAPDKSGLPSDRFSAERTGGSVSTLTIQRTQQEDSAVYLCASSPEGAYQPQHFGDGTRLSIL.

The chain carries TRBV5-1 and TRBJ1-2; D is unresolved. Trimming removed 0 bases from V and 2 bases from J, with 11 bases in between. Germline V gene lookup returns CDR1 SGHRS and CDR2 YFSETQ. The length of the CDR3 is 15 residues. The CDR3 reads CASSLGVGTNYGYTF. In nucleotides, the CDR3 is TGCGCCAGCAGCTTGGGGGTGGGCACCAACTATGGCTACACCTTC.

V gene TRBV11-2 combines with J gene TRBJ1-5, with TRBD1 matching over 7 bases. V was clipped by 1 base and J by 0 bases; unmatched bases: 3. The germline gives CDR1 SGHAT, CDR2 FQNNGV. CDR3 size: 16 residues. The CDR3 DNA sequence: TGTGCCAGCAGCTTAGGGCACAGGGGTAGCAATCAGCCCCAGCATTTT. It specifies CASSLGHRGSNQPQHF.

The gene calls are TRBV3-1 (or the pseudogene TRBV3-2) and TRBJ2-1; 10 positions agree with TRBD2. With 0 bases clipped from V and 7 bases from J, the junction kept 6 bases outside the gene matches. Germline V gives CDR1 LGHDT, CDR2 YNNKEL (reference sequence). This CDR3 spans 16 amino acids. The CDR3, as DNA: TGTGCCAGCAGCCAAGATTTGGGACTAGCGATTAATGAGCAGTTCTTC. It codes for CASSQDLGLAINEQFF.

The rearrangement uses TRBV7-6 and TRBJ1-4; a possible D gene is TRBD1 (5 bases). Deletions cut 1 base from V and 4 bases from J, with 10 bases between. There are 15 residues in the CDR3. CDR1 is SGHVS and CDR2 is FNYEAQ in the germline V gene. CDR3 region: CASSLEQGFNEKLFF. CDR3 DNA sequence: TGTGCCAGCAGCTTAGAGCAGGGCTTTAATGAAAAACTGTTTTTT.

This clone was counted between two and nine times. V usage is TRBV2 and J usage is TRBJ1-3; no clear D gene. V dropped 6 bases and J dropped 4 bases, with 13 bases sitting between them. Germline V gene data show CDR1 as SNHLY and CDR2 as FYNNEI. This CDR3 has 14 residues. CDR3 sequence: CASSGGGSGNTIYF. In DNA, the CDR3 is TGTGCCAGCAGCGGTGGCGGGAGCGGAAACACCATATATTTT. Together with reference TRBV2 and TRBJ1-3, the CDR3 gives the full variable domain: EPEVTQTPSHQVTQMGQEVILRCVPISNHLYFYWYRQILGQKVEFLVSFYNNEISEKSEIFDDQFSVERPDGSNFTLKIRSTKLEDSAMYFCASSGGGSGNTIYFGEGSWLTVV.

This clone occurred many times. This chain joins TRBV13 and TRBJ2-1, with TRBD1 as a possible D gene (6 bases). V lost 5 bases, J lost 0 bases, and 14 bases lay in between. In germline, CDR1 is PRHDT, CDR2 FYEKMQ (reference sequence). The CDR3 spans 16 residues. CDR3 sequence reads: CASSTRGYNSYNEQFF. CDR3 nucleotide sequence: TGTGCCAGCAGCACTAGGGGGTATAACTCCTACAATGAGCAGTTCTTC.

Points on this clone: Other nucleotide sequences in the sample specify the same CDR3. The rearrangement links TRBV27 to TRBJ2-7, with TRBD1 identical over 8 bases. After removal of 4 bases from V and 2 bases from J, the junction contained 7 bases not matched to a gene. In germline, CDR1 is MNHEY, CDR2 SMNVEV (reference sequence). The CDR3 totals 15 residues. The CDR3 is CASSSLGTGAYEQYF. CDR3 DNA sequence: TGTGCCAGCAGTTCCCTCGGGACAGGAGCCTACGAGCAGTACTTC.

The J gene is TRBJ2-7, the V gene TRBV2, with a possible D match to TRBD1 (6 bases). In germline, CDR1 is SNHLY, CDR2 FYNNEI. Trimming pared 3 bases from V and 2 bases from J, leaving 11 bases between. The CDR3 runs to 14 residues. CDR3 residues: CASSEGRQAYEQYF. The CDR3 DNA is TGTGCCAGCAGTGAGGGGAGACAGGCCTACGAGCAGTACTTC.

This clone was observed a few times. This chain joins TRBV18 and TRBJ2-2; D is unclear. Trimming left V 4 bases short and J 4 bases short, with 7 bases between. CDR3 length equals 13 residues. Germline-derived CDR1 and CDR2 are KGHSH and LQKENI. CDR3 nucleotide sequence: TGTGCCAGCTCACAAGCTTTCACCGGGGAGCTGTTTTTT. Amino acids: CASSQAFTGELFF.

The J gene is TRBJ2-1, the V gene TRBV11-2; 10 bases fit TRBD2. J was trimmed by 9 bases and V by 5 bases; bases with no gene match: 7. Germline V CDR1 and CDR2: SGHAT, FQNNGV. CDR3 size: 14 residues. The CDR3 nucleotides are TGTGCCAGCAGCCTCTCTAGCGGGAGTGGTGAGCAGTTCTTC. The encoded protein is CASSLSSGSGEQFF.

This chain uses TRBV28 with TRBJ2-1, with D possibly matching TRBD2 (5 bases). Trimming shortened V by 7 bases and J by 2 bases, and 18 bases separated the two germline ends. Germline loops: CDR1 MDHEN, CDR2 SYDVKM. The CDR3 sequence is 16 residues long. CDR3 in amino acids: CASKQRERVTYNEQFF. The CDR3 DNA reads as TGTGCCAGCAAGCAGCGCGAGAGGGTTACCTACAATGAGCAGTTCTTC.

The chain employs TRBV6-4 and TRBJ2-7, with TRBD1 matching over 11 bases. The CDR3 runs to 14 residues. Germline assignment: CDR1 MRHNA and CDR2 SNTAGT. J was trimmed by 9 bases and V by 4 bases; bases with no gene match: 8. CDR3 sequence reads: CASSGGQGVPRQYF. The CDR3 nucleotides read TGTGCCAGCAGTGGGGGACAGGGGGTCCCCCGGCAGTACTTC.

Regarding this clone: Compared with germline, one end of the junction differs, possibly owing to a read error. The chain links TRBV6-2 or TRBV6-3 to TRBJ1-2; no definite D call. Germline V gene lookup returns CDR1 MNHEY and CDR2 SVGEGT. CDR3 size: 12 residues. The CDR3 protein is CASSYLGYSYTF. CDR3 DNA: TGTGCCAGCAGTTACCTAGGCTATAGCTACACCTTC.

The chain combines TRBV29-1 with TRBJ2-3; the D gene is possibly TRBD2 (5 bases). Germline lookup yields CDR1 SQVTM and CDR2 ANQGSEA. There are 13 residues in the CDR3. V gave up 7 bases and J gave up 1 base, with 12 bases separating them. The DNA of the CDR3 is TGCAGCGGCTTAACAGCGGGCACAGATACGCAGTATTTT. Its protein product is CSGLTAGTDTQYF.

This chain joins TRBV15 and TRBJ1-5; the match to TRBD1 covers 8 bases. CDR3 length: 14 amino acids. V shed 5 bases, J shed 4 bases, and the junction held 4 bases outside the gene matches. CDR1 and CDR2 (germline): LNHNV, YYDKDF (reference sequence). The CDR3 spells CATSHRDRNQPQHF. For the CDR3, the DNA is TGTGCCACCAGCCACCGGGACAGGAATCAGCCCCAGCATTTT.

The gene calls are TRBV12-3 or TRBV12-4 and TRBJ2-1, with TRBD2 matching over 7 bases. Losses at the gene ends were 10 bases for V and 6 bases for J; bases not matched to a gene: 6. The CDR3 length is 12 residues. CDR3 sequence (DNA): TGTGCCACCCTAGCGGTGGGCAATGAGCAGTTCTTC. Translated: CATLAVGNEQFF.

The chain couples TRBV2 to TRBJ1-5; TRBD1 agrees at 9 bases. V lost 6 bases, J lost 5 bases, and 11 bases stayed unmatched. Germline V CDR1 and CDR2: SNHLY, FYNNEI. CDR3 length: 16 residues. CDR3 DNA: TGTGCCAGCAGCTTGACAGGGGGTATTTTCGATCAGCCCCAGCATTTT. Translated, it gives CASSLTGGIFDQPQHF.

The V call is TRBV4-3, the J call TRBJ2-3; TRBD2 is a possible D gene (5 bases). The CDR3 is 15 amino acids. V lost 1 base, J lost 6 bases, and 14 bases lay in between. Germline CDR1 reads LGHNA; CDR2 reads YSLEER. CDR3 sequence reads: CASSQGKRLRDTQYF. The CDR3 DNA is TGCGCCAGCAGCCAAGGGAAGCGGTTGAGGGATACGCAGTATTTT.